The sequence of this T cell receptor (beta chain) was determined in a study of identical twins. TCRdb processed the 5' RACE reads anew with MiXCR; each CDR3 protein has one entry. The sample comprises 450,000 to 650,000 distinct CDR3 sequences, 9.6% of which are singletons, and around 3.2% rests with the top ten. This CDR3 has 14 residues. Trimming pared 0 bases from V and 4 bases from J, leaving 8 bases between. Germline V gene lookup returns CDR1 SGHRS and CDR2 YFSETQ. This same sample was also taken into another study, of yellow fever vaccine responses in identical twins.

This clonotype was sampled from a woman in her late teens or twenties in good health. Sequencing used PBMCs. This rearrangement joins TRBV5-1 to TRBJ1-5; D not certain. The CDR3 DNA follows: TGCGCCAGCAGCTTGGAGAGCACTAATCAGCCCCAGCATTTT. Residues: CASSLESTNQPQHF.